This TCR beta chain was obtained from a study of patients and donors after allogeneic stem cell transplantation. One entry per CDR3 protein, called by TCRdb with MiXCR from the RT-PCR reads. In the table there are 15,000 to 20,000 distinct CDR3 sequences, approximately 5% of which are singletons. Sequencing was performed on blood, either unsorted or a sorted T cell fraction (not recorded which). This sequence was found in a human donor who was either an allogeneic HSCT recipient or a stem cell or donor lymphocyte infusion donor (not recorded which). It is not recorded whose cells these are; they may come from a transplant donor.

The DNA of the CDR3 is TGTGCCAGCACCCGGGGACAGTACTATGGCTACACCTTC. Its protein product is CASTRGQYYGYTF. The V call is TRBV28, the J call TRBJ1-2, with TRBD1 identical over 7 bases. Germline loops: CDR1 MDHEN, CDR2 SYDVKM. V was clipped by 7 bases and J by 3 bases; unmatched bases: 5. CDR3 length: 13 amino acids.